This T cell receptor (beta chain) was observed in a study of cytomegalovirus exposure and HLA in healthy donors. Study-level background: Among around 170 million T cells, an earlier analysis found approximately 110 million unique TCR beta sequences. Genotyping of some 400 donors showed that over 65% belonged to the Caucasian-associated ancestry cluster. General study points: Analysis performed later showed TCR beta chains linked to HLA being more clonally expanded than equally common others. Among the CMV-associated chains, three were confirmed in vitro as specific for CMV antigens.

It was with 60 Vbeta and 13 Jbeta primers that the PCR ran. Assay used: immunoSEQ multiplex PCR; TCRdb lists only in-frame clones, some missing. The repertoire holds 65,000 to 90,000 clones, roughly 75% seen once, with about 4.2% in the top ten. This clone was counted between two and nine times. The antigen is not known. Sequenced input: PBMCs. The receptor comes from a man aged 55 to 69 in good health and CMV-seronegative.

The CDR3 reads CATSREGGVPYEQYF. The CDR3 bases are TGTGCCACCAGCAGAGAAGGCGGGGTCCCCTACGAGCAGTACTTC. The V gene is TRBV15, the J gene TRBJ2-7, with a tentative D call TRBD2 (6 bases). This CDR3 contains 15 residues. V was trimmed by 0 bases and J by 2 bases, leaving 11 bases between them. Germline V gives CDR1 LNHNV, CDR2 YYDKDF (reference sequence).